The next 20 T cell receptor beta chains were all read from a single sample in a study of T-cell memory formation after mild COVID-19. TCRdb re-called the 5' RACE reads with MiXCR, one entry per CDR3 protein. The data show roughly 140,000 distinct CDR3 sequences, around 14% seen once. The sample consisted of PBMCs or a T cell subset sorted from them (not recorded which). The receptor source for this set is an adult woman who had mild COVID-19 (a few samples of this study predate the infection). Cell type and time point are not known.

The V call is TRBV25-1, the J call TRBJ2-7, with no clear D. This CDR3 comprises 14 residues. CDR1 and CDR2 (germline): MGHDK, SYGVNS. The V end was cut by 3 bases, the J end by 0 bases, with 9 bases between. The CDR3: CASSEVFTSYEQYF. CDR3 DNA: TGTGCCAGCAGTGAGGTTTTCACCTCCTACGAGCAGTACTTC.

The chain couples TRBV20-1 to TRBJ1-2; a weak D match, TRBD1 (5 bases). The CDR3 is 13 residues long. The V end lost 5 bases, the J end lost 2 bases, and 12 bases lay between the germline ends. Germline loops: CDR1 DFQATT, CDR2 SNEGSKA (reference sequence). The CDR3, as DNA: TGCAGTGCTTGGGACGGTACAAACTATGGCTACACCTTC. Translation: CSAWDGTNYGYTF.

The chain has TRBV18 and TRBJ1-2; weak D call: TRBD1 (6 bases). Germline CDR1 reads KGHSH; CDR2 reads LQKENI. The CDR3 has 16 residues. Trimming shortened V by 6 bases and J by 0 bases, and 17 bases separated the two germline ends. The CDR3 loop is CASSRVAGEANYGYTF. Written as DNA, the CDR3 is TGTGCCAGCTCCCGGGTGGCAGGGGAGGCTAACTATGGCTACACCTTC.

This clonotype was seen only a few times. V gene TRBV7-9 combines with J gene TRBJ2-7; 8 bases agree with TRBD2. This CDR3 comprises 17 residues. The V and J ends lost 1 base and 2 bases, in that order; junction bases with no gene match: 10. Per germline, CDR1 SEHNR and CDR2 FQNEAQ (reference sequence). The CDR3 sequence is CASSLVGGGQDPYEQYF. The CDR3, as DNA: TGTGCCAGCAGCTTAGTCGGGGGGGGCCAGGACCCCTACGAGCAGTACTTC.

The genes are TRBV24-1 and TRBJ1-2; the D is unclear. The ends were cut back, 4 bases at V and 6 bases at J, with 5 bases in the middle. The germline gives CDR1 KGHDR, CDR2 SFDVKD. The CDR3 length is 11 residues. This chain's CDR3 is CATSDHNGYTF. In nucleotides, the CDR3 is TGTGCCACCAGTGACCACAATGGCTACACCTTC.

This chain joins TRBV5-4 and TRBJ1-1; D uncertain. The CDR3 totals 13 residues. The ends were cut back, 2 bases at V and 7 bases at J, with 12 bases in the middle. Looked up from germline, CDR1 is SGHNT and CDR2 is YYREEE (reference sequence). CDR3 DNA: TGTGCCAGCAGCTTTCTGGGTGGGGTTGAAGCTTTCTTT. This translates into CASSFLGGVEAFF.

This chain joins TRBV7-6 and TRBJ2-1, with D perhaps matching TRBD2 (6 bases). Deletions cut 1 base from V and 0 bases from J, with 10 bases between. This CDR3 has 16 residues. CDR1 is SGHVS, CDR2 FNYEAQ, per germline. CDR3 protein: CASSLEADYSYNEQFF. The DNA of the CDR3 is TGTGCCAGCAGCTTAGAGGCGGACTACTCCTACAATGAGCAGTTCTTC.

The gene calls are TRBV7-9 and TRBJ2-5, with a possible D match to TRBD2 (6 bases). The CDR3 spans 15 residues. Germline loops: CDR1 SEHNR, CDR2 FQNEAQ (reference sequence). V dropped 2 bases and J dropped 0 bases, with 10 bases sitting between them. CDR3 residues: CASSLTGGHQETQYF. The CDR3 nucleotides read TGTGCCAGCAGCTTAACCGGGGGACACCAAGAGACCCAGTACTTC.

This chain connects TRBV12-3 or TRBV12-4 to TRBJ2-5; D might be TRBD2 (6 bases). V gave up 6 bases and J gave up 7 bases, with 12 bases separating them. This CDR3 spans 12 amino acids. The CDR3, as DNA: TGTGCCAGCAGCCCATTGGGAGGGACCCAGTACTTC. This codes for CASSPLGGTQYF.

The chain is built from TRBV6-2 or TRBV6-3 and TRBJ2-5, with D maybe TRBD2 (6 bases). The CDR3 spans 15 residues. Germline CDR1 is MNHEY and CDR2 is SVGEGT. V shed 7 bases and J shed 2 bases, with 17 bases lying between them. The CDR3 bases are TGTGCCAGCACCCCACTAGCTCCCCTACAAGAGACCCAGTACTTC. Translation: CASTPLAPLQETQYF.

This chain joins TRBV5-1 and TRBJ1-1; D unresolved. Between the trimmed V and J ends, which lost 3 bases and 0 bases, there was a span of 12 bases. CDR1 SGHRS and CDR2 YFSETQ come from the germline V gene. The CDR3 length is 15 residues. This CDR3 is CASSSQQSMNTEAFF. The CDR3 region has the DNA TGCGCCAGCAGCTCCCAACAGTCAATGAACACTGAAGCTTTCTTT.

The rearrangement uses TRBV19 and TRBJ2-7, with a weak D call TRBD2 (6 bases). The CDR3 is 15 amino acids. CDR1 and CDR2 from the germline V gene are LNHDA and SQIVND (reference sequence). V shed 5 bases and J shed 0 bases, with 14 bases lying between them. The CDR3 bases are TGTGCCAGTAGTTACAGCGGGTCTCTCTCCTACGAGCAGTACTTC. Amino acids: CASSYSGSLSYEQYF.

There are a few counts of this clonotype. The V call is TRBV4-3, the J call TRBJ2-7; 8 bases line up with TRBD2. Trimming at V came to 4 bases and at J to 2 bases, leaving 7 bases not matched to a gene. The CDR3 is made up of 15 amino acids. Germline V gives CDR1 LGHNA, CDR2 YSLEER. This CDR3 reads CASSPEAGAAYEQYF. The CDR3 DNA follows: TGCGCCAGCAGCCCTGAAGCGGGAGCCGCCTACGAGCAGTACTTC.

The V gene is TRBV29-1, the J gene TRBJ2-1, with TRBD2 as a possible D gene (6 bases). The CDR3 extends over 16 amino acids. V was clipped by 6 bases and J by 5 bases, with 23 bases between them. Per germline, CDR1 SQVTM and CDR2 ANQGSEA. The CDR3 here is CSVTGTGLTIDNEQFF. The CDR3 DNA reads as TGCAGCGTGACCGGGACTGGTCTTACGATCGACAATGAGCAGTTCTTC.

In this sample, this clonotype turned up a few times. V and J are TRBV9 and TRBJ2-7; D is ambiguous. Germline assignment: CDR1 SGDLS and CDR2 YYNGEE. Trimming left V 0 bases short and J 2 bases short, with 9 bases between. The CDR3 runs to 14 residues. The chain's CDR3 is CASSVAGSPYEQYF. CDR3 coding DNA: TGTGCCAGCAGCGTAGCGGGCAGCCCCTACGAGCAGTACTTC.

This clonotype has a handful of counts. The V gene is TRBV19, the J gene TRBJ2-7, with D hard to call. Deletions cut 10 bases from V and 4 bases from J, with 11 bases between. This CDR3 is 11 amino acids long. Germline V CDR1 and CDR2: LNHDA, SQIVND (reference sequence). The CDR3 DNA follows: TGTGCCACCTCCTGGTGGTACGAGCAGTACTTC. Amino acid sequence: CATSWWYEQYF.

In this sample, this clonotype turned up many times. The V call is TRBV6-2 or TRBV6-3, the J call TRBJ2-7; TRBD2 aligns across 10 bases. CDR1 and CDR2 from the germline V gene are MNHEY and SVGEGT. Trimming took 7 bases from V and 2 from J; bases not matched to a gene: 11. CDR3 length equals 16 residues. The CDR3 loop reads CASIDGRLAGAYEQYF. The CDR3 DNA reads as TGTGCCAGCATCGACGGGCGGCTAGCGGGAGCCTACGAGCAGTACTTC.

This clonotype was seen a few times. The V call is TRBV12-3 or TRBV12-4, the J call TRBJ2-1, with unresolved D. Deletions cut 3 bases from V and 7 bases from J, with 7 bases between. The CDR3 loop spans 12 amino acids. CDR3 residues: CASSFTINEQFF. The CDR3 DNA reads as TGTGCCAGCAGTTTTACGATTAATGAGCAGTTCTTC.

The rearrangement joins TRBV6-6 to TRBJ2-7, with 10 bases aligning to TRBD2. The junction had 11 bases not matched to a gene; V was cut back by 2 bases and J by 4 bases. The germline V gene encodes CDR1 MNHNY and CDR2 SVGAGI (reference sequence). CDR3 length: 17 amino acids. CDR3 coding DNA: TGTGCCAGCAGTTACCCCGAGACTCTAGCGGGAGAATACGAGCAGTACTTC. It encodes CASSYPETLAGEYEQYF.

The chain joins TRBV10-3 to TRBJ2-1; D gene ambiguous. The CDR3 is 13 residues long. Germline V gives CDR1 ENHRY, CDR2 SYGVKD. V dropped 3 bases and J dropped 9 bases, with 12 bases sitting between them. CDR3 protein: CAISDPERSEQFF. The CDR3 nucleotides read TGTGCCATCAGTGATCCCGAGAGAAGTGAGCAGTTCTTC.